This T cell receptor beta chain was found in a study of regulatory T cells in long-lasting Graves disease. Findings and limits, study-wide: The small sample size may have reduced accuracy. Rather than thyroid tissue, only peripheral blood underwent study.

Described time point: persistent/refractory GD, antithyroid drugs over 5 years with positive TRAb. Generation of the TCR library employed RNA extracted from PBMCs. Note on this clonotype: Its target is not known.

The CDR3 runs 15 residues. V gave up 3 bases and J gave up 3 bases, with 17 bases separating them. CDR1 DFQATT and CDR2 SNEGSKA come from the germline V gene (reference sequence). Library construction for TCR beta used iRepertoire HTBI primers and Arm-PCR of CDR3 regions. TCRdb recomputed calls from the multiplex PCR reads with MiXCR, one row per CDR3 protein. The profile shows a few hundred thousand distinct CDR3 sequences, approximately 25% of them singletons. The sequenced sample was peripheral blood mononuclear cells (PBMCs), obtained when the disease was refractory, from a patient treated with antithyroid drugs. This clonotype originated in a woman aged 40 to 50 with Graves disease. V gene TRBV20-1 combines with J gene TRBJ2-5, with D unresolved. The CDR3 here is CSASGALGREETQYF. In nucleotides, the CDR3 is TGCAGTGCTAGTGGAGCCTTAGGCAGAGAAGAGACCCAGTACTTC.